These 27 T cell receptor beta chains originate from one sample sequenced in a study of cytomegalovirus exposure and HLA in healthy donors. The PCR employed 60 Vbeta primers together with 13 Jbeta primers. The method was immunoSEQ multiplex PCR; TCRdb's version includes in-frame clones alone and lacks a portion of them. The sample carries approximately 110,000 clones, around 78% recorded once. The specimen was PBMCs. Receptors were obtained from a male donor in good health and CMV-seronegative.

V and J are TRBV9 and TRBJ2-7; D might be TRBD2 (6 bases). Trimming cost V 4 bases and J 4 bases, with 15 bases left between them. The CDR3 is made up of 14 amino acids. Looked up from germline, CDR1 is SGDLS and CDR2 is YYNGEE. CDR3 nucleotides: TGTGCCAGCAGCCCCCAGGGCGGGATGTACGAGCAGTACTTC. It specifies CASSPQGGMYEQYF.

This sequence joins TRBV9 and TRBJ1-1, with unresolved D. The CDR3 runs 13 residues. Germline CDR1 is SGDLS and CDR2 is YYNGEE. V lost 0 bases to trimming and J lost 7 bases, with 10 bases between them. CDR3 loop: CASSVATGFEAFF. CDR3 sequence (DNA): TGTGCCAGCAGCGTAGCTACGGGTTTTGAAGCTTTCTTT.

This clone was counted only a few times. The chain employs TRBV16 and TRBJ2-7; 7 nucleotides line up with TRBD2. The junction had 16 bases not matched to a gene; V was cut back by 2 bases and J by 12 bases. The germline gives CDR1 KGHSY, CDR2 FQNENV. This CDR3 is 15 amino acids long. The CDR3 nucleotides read TGTGCCAGCAGCCAAGGGCGCGGGAGTGACTCCCAGCGGTACTTC. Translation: CASSQGRGSDSQRYF.

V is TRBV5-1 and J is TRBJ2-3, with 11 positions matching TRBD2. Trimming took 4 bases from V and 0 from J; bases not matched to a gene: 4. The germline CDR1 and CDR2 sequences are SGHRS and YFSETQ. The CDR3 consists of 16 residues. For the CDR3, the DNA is TGCGCCAGCAGCATTAGCGGGGGGGCTAGCACAGATACGCAGTATTTT. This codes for CASSISGGASTDTQYF.

The CDR3 here is CASSIDGSTNEKLFF. CDR3 DNA: TGCGCCAGCAGCATTGACGGGTCAACTAATGAAAAACTGTTTTTT. The rearrangement links TRBV5-1 to TRBJ1-4; D gene ambiguous. V lost 4 bases and J 0 bases, leaving 10 bases between the germline ends. This CDR3 contains 15 residues. Germline CDR1 is SGHRS and CDR2 is YFSETQ.

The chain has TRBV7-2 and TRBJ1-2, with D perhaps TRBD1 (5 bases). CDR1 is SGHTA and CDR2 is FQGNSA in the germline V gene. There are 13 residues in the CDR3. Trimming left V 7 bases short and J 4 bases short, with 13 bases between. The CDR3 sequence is CASKGRAPYGYTF. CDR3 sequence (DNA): TGTGCCAGCAAGGGGAGGGCTCCCTATGGCTACACCTTC.

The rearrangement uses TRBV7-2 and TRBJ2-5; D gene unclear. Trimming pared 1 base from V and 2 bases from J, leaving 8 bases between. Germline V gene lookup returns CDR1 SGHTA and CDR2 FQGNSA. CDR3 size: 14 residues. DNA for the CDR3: TGTGCCAGCAGCTTAGGGCCGATACAAGAGACCCAGTACTTC. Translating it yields CASSLGPIQETQYF.

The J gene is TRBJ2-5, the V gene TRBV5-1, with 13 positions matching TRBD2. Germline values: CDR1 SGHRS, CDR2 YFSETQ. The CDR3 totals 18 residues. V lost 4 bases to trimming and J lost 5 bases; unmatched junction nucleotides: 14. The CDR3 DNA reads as TGCGCCAGCAGCCCTTGGACTAGCGGGAGCTCCCGCGAGGAGACCCAGTACTTC. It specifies CASSPWTSGSSREETQYF.

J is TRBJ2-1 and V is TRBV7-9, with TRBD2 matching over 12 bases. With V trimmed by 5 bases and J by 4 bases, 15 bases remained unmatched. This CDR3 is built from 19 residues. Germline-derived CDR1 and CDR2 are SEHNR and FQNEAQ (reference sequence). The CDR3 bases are TGTGCCAGCAGCCCAAGGGTCGGACTAGCGGGGACCCTATACAATGAGCAGTTCTTC. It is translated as CASSPRVGLAGTLYNEQFF.

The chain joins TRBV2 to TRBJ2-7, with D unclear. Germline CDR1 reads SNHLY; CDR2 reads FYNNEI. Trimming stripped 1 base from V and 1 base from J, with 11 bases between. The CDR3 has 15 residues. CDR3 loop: CASSEVGQLSYEQYF. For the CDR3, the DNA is TGTGCCAGCAGTGAAGTGGGCCAGCTGTCCTACGAGCAGTACTTC.

The CDR3 coding sequence is TGTGCCAGTAGTACCTCCACAGCTAACACTGAAGCTTTCTTT. This translates into CASSTSTANTEAFF. The chain carries TRBV19 and TRBJ1-1; no reliable D call. The CDR3 sequence is 14 residues long. Between the trimmed V and J ends, which lost 4 bases and 2 bases, there was a span of 11 bases. Germline V gene sequence: CDR1 LNHDA, CDR2 SQIVND (reference sequence).

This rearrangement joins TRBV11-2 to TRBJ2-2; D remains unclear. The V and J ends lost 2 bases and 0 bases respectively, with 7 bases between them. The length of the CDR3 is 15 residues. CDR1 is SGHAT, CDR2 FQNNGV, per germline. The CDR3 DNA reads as TGTGCCAGCAGCTTAAGGAGAGCGAACACCGGGGAGCTGTTTTTT. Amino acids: CASSLRRANTGELFF.

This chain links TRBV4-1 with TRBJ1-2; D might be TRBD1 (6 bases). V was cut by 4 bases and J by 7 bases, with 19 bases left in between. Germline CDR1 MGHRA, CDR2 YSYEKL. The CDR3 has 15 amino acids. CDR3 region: CASSPRSGGAFGYTF. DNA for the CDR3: TGCGCCAGCAGCCCCCGATCGGGGGGGGCGTTTGGCTACACCTTC.

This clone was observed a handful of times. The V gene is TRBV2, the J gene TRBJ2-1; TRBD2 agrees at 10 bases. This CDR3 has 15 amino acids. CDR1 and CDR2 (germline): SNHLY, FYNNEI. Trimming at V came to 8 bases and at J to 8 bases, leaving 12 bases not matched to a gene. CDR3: CASFLEREGPHEQFF. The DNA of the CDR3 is TGTGCCAGCTTTCTCGAGCGGGAGGGCCCCCATGAGCAGTTCTTC.

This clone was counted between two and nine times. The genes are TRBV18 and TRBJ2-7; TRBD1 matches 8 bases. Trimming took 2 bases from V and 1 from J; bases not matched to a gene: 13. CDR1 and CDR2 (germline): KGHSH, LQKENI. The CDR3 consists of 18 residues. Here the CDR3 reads CASSPGGRGRIRSYEQYF. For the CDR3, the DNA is TGTGCCAGCTCACCAGGGGGCAGGGGGCGCATCAGGTCCTACGAGCAGTACTTC.

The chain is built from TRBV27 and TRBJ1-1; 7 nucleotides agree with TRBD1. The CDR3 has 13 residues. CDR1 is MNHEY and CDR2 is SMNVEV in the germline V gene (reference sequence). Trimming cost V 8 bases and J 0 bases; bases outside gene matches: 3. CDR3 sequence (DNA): TGTGCCAGCCGGGACAGCTTGAACACTGAAGCTTTCTTT. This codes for CASRDSLNTEAFF.

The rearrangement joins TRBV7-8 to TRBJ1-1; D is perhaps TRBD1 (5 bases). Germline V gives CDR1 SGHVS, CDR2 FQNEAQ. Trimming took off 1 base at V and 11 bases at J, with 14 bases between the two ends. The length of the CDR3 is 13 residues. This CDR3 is CASSLEDTSWAFF. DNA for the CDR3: TGTGCCAGCAGCTTAGAGGACACGTCTTGGGCTTTCTTT.

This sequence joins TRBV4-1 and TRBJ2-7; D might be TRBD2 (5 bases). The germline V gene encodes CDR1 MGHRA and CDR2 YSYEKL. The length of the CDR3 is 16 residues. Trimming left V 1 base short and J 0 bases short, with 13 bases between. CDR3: CASSQALSGNSYEQYF. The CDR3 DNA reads TGCGCCAGCAGCCAAGCCCTGTCGGGAAACTCCTACGAGCAGTACTTC.

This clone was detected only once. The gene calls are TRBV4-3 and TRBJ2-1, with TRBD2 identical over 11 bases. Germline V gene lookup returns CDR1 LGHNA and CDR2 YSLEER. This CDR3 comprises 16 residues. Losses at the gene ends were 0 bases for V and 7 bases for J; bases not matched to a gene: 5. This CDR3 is CASSQDLLAGVNEQFF. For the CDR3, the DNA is TGCGCCAGCAGCCAAGATCTACTAGCGGGAGTGAATGAGCAGTTCTTC.

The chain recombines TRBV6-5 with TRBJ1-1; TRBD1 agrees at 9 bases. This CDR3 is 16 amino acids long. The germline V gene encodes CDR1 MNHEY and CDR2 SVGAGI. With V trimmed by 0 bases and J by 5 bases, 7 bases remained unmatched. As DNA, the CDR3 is TGTGCCAGCAGTTACTCGAGCGGGACAGGGAGGACTGAAGCTTTCTTT. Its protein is CASSYSSGTGRTEAFF.

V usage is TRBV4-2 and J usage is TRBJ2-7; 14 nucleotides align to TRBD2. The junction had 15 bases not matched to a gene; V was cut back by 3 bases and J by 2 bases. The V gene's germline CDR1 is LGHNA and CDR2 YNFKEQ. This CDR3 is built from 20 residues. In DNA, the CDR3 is TGTGCCAGCAGCCACTTAAGGACCACCCCGGGACTAGCGGGAGCCTACGAGCAGTACTTC. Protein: CASSHLRTTPGLAGAYEQYF.

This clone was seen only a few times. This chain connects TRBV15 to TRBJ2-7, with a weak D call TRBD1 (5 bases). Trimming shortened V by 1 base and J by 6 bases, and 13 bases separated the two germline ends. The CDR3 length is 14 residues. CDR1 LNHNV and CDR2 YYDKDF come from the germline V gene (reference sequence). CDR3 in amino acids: CATSRGQFWGEQYF. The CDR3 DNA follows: TGTGCCACCAGCAGAGGACAGTTTTGGGGCGAGCAGTACTTC.

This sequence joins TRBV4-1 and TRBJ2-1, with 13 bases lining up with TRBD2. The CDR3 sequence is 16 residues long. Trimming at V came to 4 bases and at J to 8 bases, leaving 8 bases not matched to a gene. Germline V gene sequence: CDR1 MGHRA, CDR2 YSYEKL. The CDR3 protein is CASSLLGTSGIHEQFF. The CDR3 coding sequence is TGCGCCAGCAGCCTCCTCGGGACTAGCGGGATCCATGAGCAGTTCTTC.

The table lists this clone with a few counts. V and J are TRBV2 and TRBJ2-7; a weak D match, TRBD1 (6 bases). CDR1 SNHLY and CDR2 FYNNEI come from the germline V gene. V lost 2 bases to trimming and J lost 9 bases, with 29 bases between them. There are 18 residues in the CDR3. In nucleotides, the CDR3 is TGTGCCAGCAGTGAATCCCCGCCCACGACAGGTTCCGTTCGGGGGCAGTACTTC. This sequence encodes CASSESPPTTGSVRGQYF.

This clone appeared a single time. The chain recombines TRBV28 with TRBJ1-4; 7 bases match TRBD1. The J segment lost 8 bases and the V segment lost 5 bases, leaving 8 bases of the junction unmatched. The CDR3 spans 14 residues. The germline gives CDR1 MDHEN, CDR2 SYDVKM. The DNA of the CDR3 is TGTGCCAGCAGTCTTACAGGGGTTGGGGAAAAACTGTTTTTT. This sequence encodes CASSLTGVGEKLFF. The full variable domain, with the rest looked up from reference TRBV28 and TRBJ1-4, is DVKVTQSSRYLVKRTGEKVFLECVQDMDHENMFWYRQDPGLGLRLIYFSYDVKMKEKGDIPEGYSVSREKKERFSLILESASTNQTSMYLCASSLTGVGEKLFFGSGTQLSVL.

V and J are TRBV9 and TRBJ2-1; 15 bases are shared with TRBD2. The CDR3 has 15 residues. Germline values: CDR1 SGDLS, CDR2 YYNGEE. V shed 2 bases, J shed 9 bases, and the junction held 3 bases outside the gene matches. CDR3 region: CASSVQGLAGGEQFF. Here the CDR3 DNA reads TGTGCCAGCAGCGTTCAGGGACTAGCGGGAGGTGAGCAGTTCTTC.

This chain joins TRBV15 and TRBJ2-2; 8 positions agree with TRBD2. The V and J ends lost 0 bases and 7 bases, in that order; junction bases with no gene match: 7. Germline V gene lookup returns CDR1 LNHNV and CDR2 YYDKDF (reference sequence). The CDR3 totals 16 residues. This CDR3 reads CATSRDGRGAGGELFF. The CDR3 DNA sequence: TGTGCCACCAGCAGAGACGGGAGGGGGGCAGGCGGGGAGCTGTTTTTT. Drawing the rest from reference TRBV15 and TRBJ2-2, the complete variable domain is DAMVIQNPRYQVTQFGKPVTLSCSQTLNHNVMYWYQQKSSQAPKLLFHYYDKDFNNEADTPDNFQSRRPNTSFCFLDIRSPGLGDTAMYLCATSRDGRGAGGELFFGEGSRLTVL.